This T cell receptor beta chain was obtained from a study of T-cell reconstitution after alpha-beta-depleted transplantation in children. The TCRbeta library incorporated unique molecular identifiers. TCRdb recomputed calls from the PCR reads with MiXCR, one row per CDR3 protein. The sample records roughly 500,000 distinct CDR3 sequences, less than 35% being singletons. The sequence derives from a human donor who donated a stem cell graft to a child with aplastic anemia. Sequenced here: PBMCs from the stem cell graft donor, sampled from the stem cell graft.

CDR3 bases: TGCGCCAGCAGCCCCGGGGCGAGCGGGAGGGCGAACTCCTACAATGAGCAGTTCTTC. Translating gives CASSPGASGRANSYNEQFF. The gene calls are TRBV10-1 and TRBJ2-1, with 10 nucleotides matching TRBD2. J gave up 0 bases and V 6 bases, and 14 bases lay outside the gene matches. Germline loops: CDR1 WNHNN, CDR2 SYGVQD (reference sequence). The CDR3 extends over 19 amino acids.